The 22 T cell receptor beta chains presented below share a single source sample, sequenced in a study of cytomegalovirus exposure and HLA in healthy donors. The PCR used 60 Vbeta and 13 Jbeta primers. Assay used: immunoSEQ multiplex PCR; TCRdb lists only in-frame clones, some missing. The data show 150,000 to 200,000 clones, less than 85% seen once. The sequencing sample was made of PBMCs. These TCRs come from a girl under 18 in good health and CMV-seropositive.

The V call is TRBV6-5, the J call TRBJ2-7, with 12 bases aligning to TRBD2. In germline, CDR1 is MNHEY, CDR2 SVGAGI. The CDR3 length is 15 residues. Trimming at V came to 6 bases and at J to 5 bases, leaving 8 bases not matched to a gene. The CDR3 DNA sequence: TGTGCCAGCAGCTCCCTACTAGCGGGGGGACACGAGCAGTACTTC. Its translation is CASSSLLAGGHEQYF.

The chain couples TRBV7-2 to TRBJ2-7; TRBD1 aligns across 9 bases. CDR1 is SGHTA and CDR2 is FQGNSA in the germline V gene. V was pared by 1 base and J by 1 base, with 2 bases of the junction left unmatched. The CDR3 is made up of 15 amino acids. The CDR3 protein is CASSLVTGGSYEQYF. Written as DNA, the CDR3 is TGTGCCAGCAGCTTAGTGACAGGGGGATCCTACGAGCAGTACTTC.

The chain uses TRBV7-9 and TRBJ1-1; maybe TRBD1 (5 bases). Per the germline V gene, CDR1 is SEHNR and CDR2 is FQNEAQ (reference sequence). This CDR3 region has 13 residues. V was trimmed by 4 bases and J by 4 bases, leaving 10 bases between them. The CDR3 region has the DNA TGTGCCAGCAGCTCAACAGGAATCACTGAAGCTTTCTTT. Its translation: CASSSTGITEAFF.

The J gene is TRBJ2-7, the V gene TRBV10-3, with D tentatively TRBD1 (6 bases). This CDR3 has 13 amino acids. Germline V gene data show CDR1 as ENHRY and CDR2 as SYGVKD. Between the trimmed V and J ends, which lost 6 bases and 2 bases, there was a span of 11 bases. CDR3 residues: CAIRQGETYEQYF. For the CDR3, the DNA is TGTGCCATCAGACAGGGAGAAACCTACGAGCAGTACTTC.

V gene TRBV25-1 combines with J gene TRBJ2-5; possible D gene TRBD2, 6 bases. CDR3 length equals 12 residues. V lost 8 bases to trimming and J lost 3 bases, with 10 bases between them. In germline, CDR1 is MGHDK, CDR2 SYGVNS. CDR3 sequence (DNA): TGTGCCAGCGTGGGACTGGAAGAGACCCAGTACTTC. Translated, it gives CASVGLEETQYF.

J is TRBJ1-2 and V is TRBV9; a possible D gene is TRBD1 (6 bases). Germline CDR1 reads SGDLS; CDR2 reads YYNGEE. V was trimmed by 6 bases and J by 3 bases, leaving 21 bases between them. The CDR3 is 16 residues long. For the CDR3, the DNA is TGTGCCAGCACCCTCTCTCCCAGGACAGCCGACTATGGCTACACCTTC. It translates to CASTLSPRTADYGYTF.

The chain uses TRBV7-8 and TRBJ2-7; possible D gene TRBD1, 5 bases. This CDR3 region has 14 residues. Germline assignment: CDR1 SGHVS and CDR2 FQNEAQ. V was clipped by 1 base and J by 6 bases, with 13 bases between them. The CDR3 region is CASSLGIGVGEQYF. CDR3 bases: TGTGCCAGCAGCTTAGGAATAGGGGTGGGCGAGCAGTACTTC.

A few counts support this clone. The chain carries TRBV11-2 and TRBJ2-7; no reliable D call. Germline CDR1 reads SGHAT; CDR2 reads FQNNGV. The CDR3 has 14 amino acids. Trimming stripped 5 bases from V and 0 bases from J, with 11 bases between. For the CDR3, the DNA is TGTGCCAGCAGCCCTGTCCCTAGCTCCTACGAGCAGTACTTC. This codes for CASSPVPSSYEQYF. Complete variable domain (other parts from reference TRBV11-2 and TRBJ2-7): EAGVAQSPRYKIIEKRQSVAFWCNPISGHATLYWYQQILGQGPKLLIQFQNNGVVDDSQLPKDRFSAERLKGVDSTLKIQPAKLEDSAVYLCASSPVPSSYEQYFGPGTRLTVT.

The gene calls are TRBV2 and TRBJ2-5, with TRBD2 matching over 12 bases. CDR3 size: 19 residues. V lost 2 bases, J lost 5 bases, and 15 bases stayed unmatched. Germline V gene sequence: CDR1 SNHLY, CDR2 FYNNEI. Written as DNA, the CDR3 is TGTGCCAGCAGTGAACTTGCTAGCGGGGGGGACCCAGTTCGCGAGACCCAGTACTTC. This translates into CASSELASGGDPVRETQYF.

This clone occurred a few times. This sequence joins TRBV7-9 and TRBJ1-6; 7 bases map to TRBD1. CDR3 length equals 17 residues. Germline CDR1 and CDR2: SEHNR and FQNEAQ (reference sequence). J lost 8 bases, V lost 5 bases, and 15 bases had no gene match. The CDR3 loop is CASSKEGKGAMDSPLHF. CDR3 DNA: TGTGCCAGCAGCAAAGAGGGGAAGGGGGCTATGGATTCACCCCTCCACTTT.

The genes are TRBV2 and TRBJ2-5, with 7 positions matching TRBD2. This CDR3 has 14 residues. V lost 10 bases to trimming and J lost 5 bases; unmatched junction nucleotides: 13. Germline values: CDR1 SNHLY, CDR2 FYNNEI. The CDR3: CATSGLHSGETQYF. The CDR3 coding sequence is TGTGCCACCTCCGGGCTTCATAGCGGGGAGACCCAGTACTTC.

The V call is TRBV27, the J call TRBJ2-7, with TRBD1 matching over 8 bases. The V and J ends lost 2 bases and 3 bases, in that order; junction bases with no gene match: 6. The CDR3 loop spans 15 amino acids. Germline CDR1 MNHEY, CDR2 SMNVEV (reference sequence). The CDR3 DNA reads TGTGCCAGCAGTTTACGGGTAGGGACAGGCTACGAGCAGTACTTC. Protein product: CASSLRVGTGYEQYF.

This clone was counted a few times. The V call is TRBV4-3, the J call TRBJ2-7; 7 nucleotides agree with TRBD1. The CDR3 extends over 15 amino acids. Germline assignment: CDR1 LGHNA and CDR2 YSLEER. V lost 0 bases, J lost 0 bases, and 2 bases stayed unmatched. CDR3 coding DNA: TGCGCCAGCAGCCAAGAACAGGGGTCCTCCTACGAGCAGTACTTC. Its protein is CASSQEQGSSYEQYF.

V is TRBV5-6 and J is TRBJ2-5; 8 bases match TRBD2. CDR1 is SGHDT and CDR2 is YYEEEE in the germline V gene. J was trimmed by 1 base and V by 4 bases; bases with no gene match: 18. This CDR3 spans 19 amino acids. For the CDR3, the DNA is TGTGCCAGCAGCCCCGAATTCTACCGGGGGGGTCTCTCCCAAGAGACCCAGTACTTC. It encodes CASSPEFYRGGLSQETQYF.

The chain carries TRBV19 and TRBJ1-5; 9 bases align to TRBD1. This CDR3 comprises 16 residues. V shed 3 bases, J shed 6 bases, and the junction held 9 bases outside the gene matches. CDR1 is LNHDA and CDR2 is SQIVND in the germline V gene (reference sequence). The CDR3 nucleotides are TGTGCCAGTAGTATCGAAGGGACAGGGCGTCCTCAGCCCCAGCATTTT. Amino acid sequence: CASSIEGTGRPQPQHF.

In its sample, this clone was seen a few times. The chain joins TRBV5-4 to TRBJ1-6, with TRBD1 matching 8 bases. The CDR3 is made up of 14 amino acids. V dropped 7 bases and J dropped 5; count of bases not matched to a gene: 5. Germline loops: CDR1 SGHNT, CDR2 YYREEE (reference sequence). The CDR3 reads CASGAGGDNSPLHF. The CDR3 DNA sequence: TGTGCCAGCGGCGCAGGGGGCGATAATTCACCCCTCCACTTT.

This clone has more than one count but fewer than ten. The chain combines TRBV6-4 with TRBJ2-3, with TRBD2 identical over 8 bases. The CDR3 sequence is 15 residues long. Germline assignment: CDR1 MRHNA and CDR2 SNTAGT. Trimming at V came to 4 bases and at J to 1 base, leaving 4 bases not matched to a gene. For the CDR3, the DNA is TGTGCCAGCAGTGGGCAAGCGGGGGGCACAGATACGCAGTATTTT. Translation: CASSGQAGGTDTQYF.

V usage is TRBV10-3 and J usage is TRBJ1-4; 10 bases match TRBD1. CDR3 length: 15 amino acids. V lost 3 bases and J lost 12; bases outside the gene matches: 10. Germline values: CDR1 ENHRY, CDR2 SYGVKD. CDR3 amino acids: CAISDLDRGIQELFF. Here the CDR3 DNA reads TGTGCCATCAGTGATTTGGACAGGGGGATTCAGGAACTGTTTTTT.

This chain links TRBV5-8 with TRBJ2-4, with TRBD2 identical over 11 bases. Per the germline V gene, CDR1 is SGHTS and CDR2 is YDEGEE. V lost 3 bases, J lost 0 bases, and 5 bases stayed unmatched. The CDR3 runs 17 residues. The CDR3 sequence: CASSSLGTSGAKNIQYF. CDR3 in DNA: TGTGCCAGCAGCTCACTCGGGACTAGCGGAGCCAAAAACATTCAGTACTTC.

The V and J genes are TRBV30 and TRBJ2-3; TRBD1 matches 7 bases. From germline, CDR1 is GTSNPN and CDR2 SVGIG (reference sequence). Trimming cost V 3 bases and J 2 bases; bases outside gene matches: 5. The CDR3 sequence is 14 residues long. CDR3 amino acids: CAWRRGPNTDTQYF. The CDR3 coding sequence is TGTGCCTGGAGGAGGGGGCCCAACACAGATACGCAGTATTTT.

The rearrangement uses TRBV4-2 and TRBJ1-6, with a tentative D call TRBD1 (6 bases). V was trimmed by 0 bases and J by 7 bases, leaving 7 bases between them. The CDR3 runs to 14 residues. The germline CDR1 and CDR2 sequences are LGHNA and YNFKEQ. The CDR3 region has the DNA TGTGCCAGCAGCCAAGAGGACAGAAATTCACCCCTCCACTTT. It yields the protein CASSQEDRNSPLHF.

This chain joins TRBV7-7 and TRBJ2-5; D might be TRBD1 (8 bases). Deletions cut 3 bases from V and 2 bases from J, with 19 bases between. CDR1 and CDR2 from the germline V gene are SSHAT and FNYEAQ (reference sequence). The CDR3 totals 17 residues. The CDR3 bases are TGTGCCAGCAGCTTGTATCGAGGACAGGGACTACAAGAGACCCAGTACTTC. This gives the protein CASSLYRGQGLQETQYF.